The following is a T cell receptor beta chain sequence with its context. Its target is not known. Deletions cut 0 bases from V and 1 base from J, with 13 bases between. Germline CDR1 and CDR2: ENHRY and SYGVKD. CDR3 length equals 18 residues. The table came from immunoSEQ multiplex PCR; TCRdb's copy has only in-frame clones and leaves some out. The sample lists tens of thousands of clones, 85% to 90% seen once, with more than 3.5% in the top ten. Time point reported: pretreatment peripheral blood. Enrolled patients showed locally advanced or metastatic urothelial carcinoma. These data originate in a study of PD-L1 blockade in urothelial cancer. Study-level background: Blood analysis was done at 3 weeks (second dose) and 6 weeks after treatment began.

Study findings and constraints: Lower pretreatment blood TCR clonality, under the median, predicted better survival, researchers reported.

The source material was PBMCs, sampled around atezolizumab (anti-PD-L1) treatment. The TCR was taken from a man between 65 and 80 years old with urothelial cancer. The chain is built from TRBV10-3 and TRBJ2-6; D not resolved. CDR3 DNA sequence: TGTGCCATCAGTGAGTCGTCAGGCCCCCTTTCTGGGGCCAACGTCCTGACTTTC. It yields the protein CAISESSGPLSGANVLTF.